The clone carrying this T cell receptor (beta chain) was counted at least ten times. What it binds is unknown. At the DNA level, this CDR3 is encoded by other sequences in the same sample as well. The sample is drawn from a study of shared clonotypes between healthy human individuals. Study at large: CD4 naive and memory got three plates each, CD8 naive two, CD8 memory one.

Repertoires were generated with immunoSEQ multiplex PCR, while TCRdb's copy carries only in-frame clones and drops some. Here the sample spans under 850,000 clones, over 60% being singletons. Overall study findings and caveats: Some naive CD4 clonotypes, 4% to 6%, turned up in common across a few donors.

Negatively enriched CD4+ T cells were divided by CD45RA into naive and memory. The length of the CDR3 is 11 residues. CDR1 LNHDA and CDR2 SQIVND come from the germline V gene (reference sequence). With 3 bases removed from V and 8 bases from J, the gap between germline ends came to 7 bases. The receptor comes from a woman aged 25-40 years in good health. The V call is TRBV19, the J call TRBJ1-2; D is uncertain. Sequencing was carried out using memory CD4+ T cells sorted from blood. Subset given: CD45RA-negative fraction. CDR3 loop: CASSMKIGYTF. The CDR3 DNA reads TGTGCCAGTAGTATGAAGATAGGCTACACCTTC.